This T cell receptor beta chain was documented in a study of T cell responses to AZD1222 COVID-19 vaccine. The CDR3 is made up of 14 amino acids. CDR1 and CDR2 (germline): SGHTA, FQGNSA. V lost 3 bases to trimming and J lost 1 base, with 7 bases between them. Data came from immunoSEQ multiplex PCR; TCRdb stores just in-frame clones and leaves some out. This table has some 140,000 clones, more than 90% appearing once. Sequenced material: peripheral blood, taken on day 0 of AZD1222 vaccination. V is TRBV7-2 and J is TRBJ1-3; D is unresolved. This clonotype was sampled from an adult in good health. The CDR3 spells CASSFGRSGNTIYF. CDR3 DNA: TGTGCCAGCAGCTTCGGACGTTCTGGAAACACCATATATTTT. Looking up the rest from reference TRBV7-2 and TRBJ1-3 gives the full variable domain: GAGVSQSPSNKVTEKGKDVELRCDPISGHTALYWYRQSLGQGLEFLIYFQGNSAPDKSGLPSDRFSAERTGGSVSTLTIQRTQQEDSAVYLCASSFGRSGNTIYFGEGSWLTVV.